This T cell receptor (beta chain) was obtained from a study of blood T cell repertoires in COVID-19. Study-level background: Acute and convalescent COVID-19 samples came from the United States, Italy and Spain. T cells, B-cell-depleted T cells, or PBMCs provided the cDNA or gDNA that served as material.

Source study methods: Reference gene primers were amplified, and this amplification served to estimate nucleated cell counts. Clones were sequenced by immunoSEQ multiplex PCR, and TCRdb holds only the in-frame ones, with some missing. V and J calls and clone size are as listed in that table; D and trimming were resolved from the DNA. The data hold 95,000 to 110,000 clones, with more than 80% observed a single time. J gave up 1 base and V 5 bases, and 9 bases lay outside the gene matches. CDR3 length: 17 residues. Germline V lookup: CDR1 MNHEY, CDR2 SVGEGT. The sample comprised peripheral blood. This chain joins TRBV6-2 or TRBV6-3 and TRBJ2-1, with 9 bases identical to TRBD2. The receptor comes from a man aged 60-69 years with acute or convalescent COVID-19. The CDR3 nucleotides are TGTGCCAGCAGTAACGGGGTAGCGGGAGTATCCTACAATGAGCAGTTCTTC. Protein product: CASSNGVAGVSYNEQFF.